Below, one T cell receptor (beta chain) is given with its context. Its target is not known. The data are from a study of shared clonotypes between healthy human individuals. Study details: CD8 memory received one plate per donor, CD8 naive two, CD4 memory three and CD4 naive three.

Study results and limitations: The small donor group covered limited genetic and exposure diversity.

From germline, CDR1 is MGHRA and CDR2 YSYEKL. V trimming: 4 bases; J trimming: 6 bases; junction bases outside the gene matches: 9. The CDR3 is made up of 15 amino acids. Repertoires were generated with immunoSEQ multiplex PCR, while TCRdb's copy carries only in-frame clones and drops some. Of approximately 1.5 million clones in the sample, approximately 98.5% were seen once. The clonotype was recovered from a man aged 30 to 39 in good health. The chain uses TRBV4-1 and TRBJ1-1; 9 bases match TRBD1. Sequenced material: naive CD4+ T cells sorted from blood. Subset reported: CD45RA+ positively selected. The CDR3 bases are TGCGCCAGCAGCCTCCGGGACAGGGCAAGCGCTGAAGCTTTCTTT. Translating it yields CASSLRDRASAEAFF.